Shown below are 2 T cell receptor beta chains from a single sample sequenced in a study of CXCR3-negative and CXCR3-positive naive CD8 T cells. The TRB cDNA libraries were prepared by 5' RACE with UMI labels. TCRdb reanalyzed the 5' RACE reads, giving one entry per CDR3 protein sequence and no DNA. The sample table includes fewer than 95,000 distinct CDR3 sequences. Material: naive CXCR3- CD8+ T cells from blood. The subset: CD45RO-CCR7+CD27+CD95- naive CD8+ T cells lacking CXCR3 (TNR3-). These receptors all stem from a human donor in good health. Some clones in this sample may be carry-over from other donors' samples.

The CDR3 sequence is CASSMGVAGTDTQYF. This chain links TRBV19 with TRBJ2-3; the D gene TCRdb calls, TRBD2, cannot be checked with no DNA. Germline CDR1 reads LNHDA; CDR2 reads SQIVND (reference sequence). The CDR3 contains 15 residues.

J is TRBJ2-2 and V is TRBV14; the D call from TCRdb, TRBD1, cannot be confirmed without DNA. The germline CDR1 and CDR2 sequences are SGHDN and FVKESK. The CDR3 has 18 residues. CDR3 sequence: CASSQDVVWTGNTGELFF.